A single T cell receptor (beta chain) is shown here with its context. The antigen is unknown. The V gene's germline CDR1 is SQVTM and CDR2 ANQGSEA. The trim removed 2 bases at V and 4 bases at J, leaving 4 bases unmatched. CDR3 size: 13 residues. These data come from a study of cytomegalovirus exposure and HLA in healthy donors. General study results and limits: TCR beta chains associated with HLA were, in a later analysis, more clonally expanded than equally common others. With further analysis later on, most CMV-associated TCR beta chains appeared HLA-restricted.

The PCR was carried out with 60 Vbeta primers and 13 Jbeta primers. As processed by the authors: Roughly 11 million shared chains were among some 80 million unique TCR beta chains counted in a later analysis. Generated by immunoSEQ multiplex PCR, the TCRdb table keeps only in-frame clones and is missing some. V, J and clone size reflect that table, while D and trimming were determined from the DNA. The profile covers under 300,000 clones, with over 70% appearing a single time and around 8.3% taken by the ten largest. The V and J genes are TRBV29-1 and TRBJ1-2; TRBD1 matches at 7 bases. The TCR sequence derives from a woman aged 55-70 years in good health and CMV-seropositive. The sequenced sample was PBMCs. The CDR3 DNA reads as TGCAGCGTTGAACACAGGGGAGGCTATGGCTACACCTTC. It specifies CSVEHRGGYGYTF.